The entry that follows covers one T cell receptor (beta chain) sequence. Its recognized antigen is unknown. No much larger clonotype is one base removed from it; base qualities were not supplied. The library was built by means of the immunoSEQ multiplex PCR assay. For the multiplex PCR, a mixture combining 60 forward primers for TCR Vbeta segments and 13 reverse primers for TCR Jbeta segments was used. The CDR3 region of rearranged TCR beta genes was amplified from genomic DNA by a multiplex PCR assay. On the Illumina HiSeq System, the amplified TCR beta libraries were sequenced as 87-base-pair reads. The original methods were these. Across the 500 to 850 repertoires, a later analysis counted 60 million to 90 million unique TCR beta chains, 9 million to 14 million of which were shared by at least two donors. Raw reads were error-corrected and collapsed into unique sequences with a nearest-neighbor algorithm that merged closely related sequences to remove PCR and sequencing errors. Alignment of CDR3 sequences to IMGT reference sequences was used to assign V, D and J gene segments. For a sequence to be retained, a match of at least six nucleotides to both a V gene segment and a J gene segment was required. Rearrangements were called productive when the CDR3 lacked stop codons and stayed in frame with V and J; all others were non-productive. CDR3 was defined by IMGT convention, running from the second conserved V-encoded cysteine to the conserved J-encoded phenylalanine. The earlier analysis of 550 to 650 of the donors excluded any sequence lacking an unambiguous match to a single V gene segment. An earlier analysis of a few hundred of the donors called V segments functional above 56.7% productive rearrangements and segregating when the between-donor standard deviation exceeded 5%. A statistical classification framework was built to diagnose cytomegalovirus status from the catalog of TCR beta chain sequences. In a later analysis, V and J genes were assigned by comparing TCR nucleotide sequences against IMGT/GENE-DB human TR gene sequences. Using the TCRdist pipeline, a later analysis assigned CDR3 sequences along with most-parsimonious VDJ recombination scenarios. A later analysis defined each TCR beta chain by its CDR3 amino acid sequence plus V-gene family, and excluded reads lacking a unique V-gene family. As a way to deal with suspected cross-contamination and a sequencing artifact, a later analysis dropped 450 to 700 nucleotide sequences that were highly shared and had low generation probability. A later analysis calculated a clonal expansion index for each public chain from normalized within-repertoire ranks of inferred template counts. A later analysis computed generation probabilities with a VDJ recombination model fitted to out-of-frame rearrangements, and checked the results against IGoR. In a later analysis, TCR-TCR, TCR-HLA and TCR-CMV co-occurrence was scored with hypergeometric tests, and a repertoire-size bias correction was applied to TCR pairs. False discovery rates were estimated in a later analysis by permuting HLA or CMV assignments 20 times. In a later analysis, co-occurring TCRs were grouped with DBSCAN, and TCRdist sequence similarity was added when clustering was performed within HLA-allele-positive subsets. Repertoires with fewer than 30,000 or more than 120,000 public chains, plus five repertoires with anomalous nucleotide sharing, were excluded from co-occurrence clustering. Not all clones reach the TCRdb copy of this immuneACCESS table, which keeps in-frame sequences only. Checked studies attribute under half of the gap to unresolved V genes and leave the rest unexplained. D and trimming come from the DNA, and the V and J calls and clone size come from that table. For this sample the table gives about 170,000 clones, of which 60% to 85% were detected only once. The top ten constitute about 3.1% of the sample.

The cohort consisted of approximately 690 healthy bone marrow donors. All cohort members were sampled while nominally healthy, although unrecorded immune exposures were likely present. The donor tested CMV seronegative and was one of the 352 seronegative cohort members. Each donor provided a peripheral blood sample, and peripheral blood mononuclear cells were used for TCR beta sequencing. Genomic DNA was extracted from the blood cell samples with the Qiagen DNeasy Blood Extraction Kit. The CDR3 spans 15 residues, from the cysteine through the phenylalanine. CDR3 DNA only is kept here, 45 bases in frame from base 1. Per the germline V gene, ENHRY is the CDR1 and SYGVKD is the CDR2. The source of the sample is a study of cytomegalovirus exposure and HLA in healthy donors (dated by TCRdb to about 2017). Broadly, across the study: An earlier analysis of approximately 640 of the donors reported approximately 290 Gb of sequence data and 117 million unique TCR beta sequences from about 200 million T cells. HLA typing included class I and class II loci at four-digit resolution. Donor age, sex, ethnicity and CMV serostatus were compiled together with the repertoire data. The aim of the study was to test whether cataloging public T cell receptors could identify signatures of past pathogen exposure. The study profiled the T cell repertoires of more than 500 subjects by immunosequencing and related them to cytomegalovirus serostatus. Across approximately 400 genotyped donors of the cohort, an average of approximately 220,000 unique TCR beta nucleotide sequences per donor were sequenced, and roughly 20% of those sequences were non-productive. To predict cytomegalovirus infection status, the study combined high-throughput TCR immunosequencing, statistical association of individual TCRs with disease status, and machine learning. A later analysis re-examined previously published TCR beta repertoires from roughly 650 donors and added high-resolution HLA genotyping to investigate patterns of TCR occurrence. An early release covering 500 to 750 HLA-typed donors comprised about 290 gigabases of sequencing data and tens of millions of unique TCR sequences. Along with the approximately 700-subject first cohort, a separate validation cohort of about 110 different subjects was used. Of the 300 to 500 genotyped donors, more than 75% were placed in the genetic ancestry cluster associated with self-reported Caucasian donors. Typing coverage varied by locus: about 629-640 donors for A, B, C, DRB1 and DQB1; about 520 for DQA1; approximately 570 for DPA1; fewer than 480 for DPB1. A later genetic analysis took genome-wide SNP genotypes for about 60% of the roughly 670 donors and used that subset as a discovery cohort. Roughly 5 DR-DQ haplotypes were handled as single units for association and clustering, since linkage in the cohort was strong. All discovery cohort repertoires had been generated using a single sequencing platform. In an earlier analysis of 550 to 700 of the donors, high-throughput TCR beta sequencing was used to judge whether each TCR beta V gene segment behaved as functional or pseudogenic. Rather than using new phenotypic data, the later analysis identified candidate immune exposures from TCR beta sequences and from how often those sequences occurred across donors.

The study at large found these results: A later analysis reported that several top co-occurrence clusters appeared linked to parvovirus B19, influenza, CMV and Epstein-Barr virus. The classifier was reported to diagnose cytomegalovirus status with high specificity and sensitivity in both the original and validation cohorts. While some public TCRs were present in many individuals, most TCR sequences turned up only very rarely across donors. In an earlier analysis of more than 450 of the donors, most TCR beta V segments were observed in productive rearrangements about 87% or about 30% of the time, broadly matching IMGT annotations. A further reported finding was that TCR beta sequences accurately predicted the HLA-A and HLA-B alleles for most subjects in the first cohort. Some IMGT-functional V segments, including TRBV6-2 and TRBV6-3, could not be told apart with the 87-base-pair reads, so those segments were excluded. Sequencing depth was assumed to be roughly uniform across donors in the presence/absence analyses, though that assumption may not hold. Because counts were too low, 15 to 20 rarely observed V segments, including chromosome 9 orphons, were left out of the earlier analysis of some 640 of the donors. In a later genetic analysis, fewer N-insertions in productive TCRs were reported among donors in an Asian-associated ancestry cluster than the roughly 700-donor mean. Compared with equally common non-associated chains, HLA-associated TCR beta chains in a later analysis were more clonally expanded and had lower generation probabilities. Strong co-occurrence of HLA alleles, especially DR and DQ, made assigning TCR associations to individual alleles difficult. V-gene and J-gene trimming of TCR beta chains was associated with a missense DCLRE1C variant in a later genetic analysis, and the association was replicated in an independent cohort. A later analysis found that most CMV-associated TCR beta chains appeared HLA-restricted, with HLA associations seemingly driven largely by CMV exposure. The study gave a list of under 200 TCR beta chains associated with cytomegalovirus. A cluster of highly shared sequence variants was judged likely to be a technical artifact of the sequencing pipeline. Three of the identified cytomegalovirus-associated TCR beta chains were confirmed in vitro to be specific for cytomegalovirus antigens. At a false discovery rate of 0.05, a later analysis linked approximately 18,000 TCR beta sequences to specific HLA alleles. This cohort had only TCR beta chains sequenced, and the lack of alpha or paired-chain data limited which features could be detected. According to a later analysis, TCR association rates differed among HLA loci, with DRB1 alleles showing the most associated TCRs and HLA-C alleles showing the fewest. According to the authors, the approach could potentially be generalized to other disease states and immunological phenotypes. Linkage disequilibrium might explain the correlated functional status among segregating V segments, but an unknown experimental factor could not be ruled out. Because some donors lacked HLA typing at each locus, the association tests relied only on the typed subset. CMV serostatus was the only immune exposure information available for the cohort.

The chain is made from TRBV10-3 and TRBJ1-5, with TRBD1 tentatively as D gene (5 bases match). Material for sequencing was PBMCs. The sequence derives from a female donor in good health and CMV-seronegative. The nucleotides are TGTCGCAGCCCGAAGGGGTCCCAATGTAGACAGCCCCAGCATTTT. It specifies CRSPKGSQCRQPQHF.